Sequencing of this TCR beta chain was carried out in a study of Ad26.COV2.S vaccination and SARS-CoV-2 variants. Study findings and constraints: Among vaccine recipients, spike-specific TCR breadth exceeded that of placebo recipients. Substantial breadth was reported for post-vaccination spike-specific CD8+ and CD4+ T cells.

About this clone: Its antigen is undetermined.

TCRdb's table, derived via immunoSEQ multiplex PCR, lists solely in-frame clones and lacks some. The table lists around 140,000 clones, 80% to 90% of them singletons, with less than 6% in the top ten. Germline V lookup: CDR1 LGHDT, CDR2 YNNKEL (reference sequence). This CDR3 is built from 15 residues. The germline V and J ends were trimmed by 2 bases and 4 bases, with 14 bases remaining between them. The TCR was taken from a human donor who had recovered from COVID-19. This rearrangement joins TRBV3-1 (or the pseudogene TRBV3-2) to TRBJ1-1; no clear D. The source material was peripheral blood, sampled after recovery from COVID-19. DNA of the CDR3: TGTGCCAGCAGCCAACCCCGACAATTAGGCACTGAAGCTTTCTTT. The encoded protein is CASSQPRQLGTEAFF.